This TCR beta chain was sequenced during a study of CD8+CD57+ T cells in acquired aplastic anemia. CDR3 length equals 13 residues. Germline assignment: CDR1 DFQATT and CDR2 SNEGSKA (reference sequence). V was trimmed by 6 bases and J by 10 bases, leaving 16 bases between them. The study profiled TCR beta VDJ and CDR3 using genomic DNA as template. TCRdb recomputed calls from the reads with MiXCR, one row per CDR3 protein. The sample has 180,000 or so distinct CDR3 sequences, approximately 46% seen once. This chain uses TRBV20-1 with TRBJ1-6; unclear D gene. Sequencing input: sorted CD4+, CD8+, or CD8+CD57+ T cells (not recorded which) from PBMCs. The sequence was obtained from a human donor in good health. CDR3 bases: TGCAGTGCCCTCACGGGCCCGGGGTCACCCCTCCACTTT. Translation gives CSALTGPGSPLHF.